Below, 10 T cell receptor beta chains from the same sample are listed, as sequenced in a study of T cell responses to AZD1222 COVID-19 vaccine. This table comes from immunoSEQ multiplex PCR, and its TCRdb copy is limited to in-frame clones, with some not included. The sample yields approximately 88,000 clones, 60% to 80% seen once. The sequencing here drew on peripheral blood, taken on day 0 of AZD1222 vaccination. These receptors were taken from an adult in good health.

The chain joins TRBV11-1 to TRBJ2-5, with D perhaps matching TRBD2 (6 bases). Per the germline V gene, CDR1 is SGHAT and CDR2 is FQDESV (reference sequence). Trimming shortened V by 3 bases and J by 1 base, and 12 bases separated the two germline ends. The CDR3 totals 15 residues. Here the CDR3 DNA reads TGTGCCAGCAGCTTGTCTGGGACTGGCCAAGAGACCCAGTACTTC. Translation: CASSLSGTGQETQYF.

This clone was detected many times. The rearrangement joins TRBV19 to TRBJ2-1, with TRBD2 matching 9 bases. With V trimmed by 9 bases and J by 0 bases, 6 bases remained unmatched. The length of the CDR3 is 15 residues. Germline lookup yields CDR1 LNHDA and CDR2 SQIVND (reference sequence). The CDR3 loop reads CASRYSGSSYNEQFF. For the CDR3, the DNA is TGTGCCAGCAGATATAGCGGGAGCTCCTACAATGAGCAGTTCTTC.

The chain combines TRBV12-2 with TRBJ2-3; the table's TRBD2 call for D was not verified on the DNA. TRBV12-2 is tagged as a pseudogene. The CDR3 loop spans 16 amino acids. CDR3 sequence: CASRPPSGRSTDTQYF. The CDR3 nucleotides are TGTGCAAGTCGCCCCCCTAGCGGGAGAAGCACAGATACGCAGTATTTT.

The CDR3 loop is CAILGGYEQYF. The CDR3 region has the DNA TGTGCCATCCTTGGGGGGTACGAGCAGTACTTC. This chain joins TRBV28 and TRBJ2-7; D perhaps matches TRBD2 (6 bases). V was pared by 10 bases and J by 4 bases, with 11 bases between. Germline V CDR1 and CDR2: MDHEN, SYDVKM. The CDR3 contains 11 residues.

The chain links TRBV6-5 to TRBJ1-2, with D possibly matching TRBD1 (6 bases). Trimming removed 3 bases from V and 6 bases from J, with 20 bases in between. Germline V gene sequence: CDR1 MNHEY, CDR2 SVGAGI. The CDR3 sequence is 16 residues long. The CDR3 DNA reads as TGTGCCAGCAGTTATTCCTTCTTCAGGGGTTTTCATGGCTACACCTTC. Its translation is CASSYSFFRGFHGYTF.

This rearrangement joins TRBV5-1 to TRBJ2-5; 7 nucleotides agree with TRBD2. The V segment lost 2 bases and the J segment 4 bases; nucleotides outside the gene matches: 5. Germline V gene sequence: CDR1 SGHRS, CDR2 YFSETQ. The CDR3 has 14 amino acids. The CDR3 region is CASSFQAGRETQYF. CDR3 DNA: TGCGCCAGCAGCTTCCAAGCGGGACGAGAGACCCAGTACTTC.

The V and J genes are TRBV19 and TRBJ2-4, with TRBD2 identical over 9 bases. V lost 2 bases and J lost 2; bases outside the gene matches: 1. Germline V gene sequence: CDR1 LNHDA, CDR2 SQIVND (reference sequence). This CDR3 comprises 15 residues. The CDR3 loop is CASSIPSGTKNIQYF. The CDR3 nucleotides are TGTGCCAGTAGTATACCTAGCGGGACCAAAAACATTCAGTACTTC.

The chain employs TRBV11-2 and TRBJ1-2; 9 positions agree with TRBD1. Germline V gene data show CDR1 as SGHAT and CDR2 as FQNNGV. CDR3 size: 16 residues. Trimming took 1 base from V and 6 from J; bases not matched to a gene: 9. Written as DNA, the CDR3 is TGTGCCAGCAGCTTAGGAGGGACAGGGTTGTCGGATGGCTACACCTTC. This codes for CASSLGGTGLSDGYTF.

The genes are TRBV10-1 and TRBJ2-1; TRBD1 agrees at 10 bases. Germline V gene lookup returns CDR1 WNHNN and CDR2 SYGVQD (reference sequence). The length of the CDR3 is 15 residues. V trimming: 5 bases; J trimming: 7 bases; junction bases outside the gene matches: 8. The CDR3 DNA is TGCGCCAGCAGTCGGACAGGGGGTATTGGAAATGAGCAGTTCTTC. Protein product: CASSRTGGIGNEQFF.

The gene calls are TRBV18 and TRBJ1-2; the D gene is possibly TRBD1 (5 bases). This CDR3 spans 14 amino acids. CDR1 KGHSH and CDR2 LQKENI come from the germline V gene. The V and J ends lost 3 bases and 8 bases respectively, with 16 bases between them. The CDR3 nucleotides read TGTGCCAGCTCACCTGAAAGGGACGGATGGGGCTACACCTTC. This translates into CASSPERDGWGYTF. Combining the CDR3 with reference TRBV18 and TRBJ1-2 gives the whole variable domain NAGVMQNPRHLVRRRGQEARLRCSPMKGHSHVYWYRQLPEEGLKFMVYLQKENIIDESGMPKERFSAEFPKEGPSILRIQQVVRGDSAAYFCASSPERDGWGYTFGSGTRLTVV.